The table lists the clone carrying this TCR beta chain with a count of one. V lost 1 base, J lost 0 bases, and 14 bases lay in between. The germline gives CDR1 SGDLS, CDR2 YYNGEE. The CDR3 loop spans 16 amino acids. The source of the sample is a study of blood T cell repertoires in COVID-19. Overall study context: Donors in the United States, Italy and Spain gave samples during acute or convalescent COVID-19. The cDNA or gDNA used as material had been derived from T cells, B-cell-depleted T cells, or PBMCs.

Here immunoSEQ multiplex PCR was the method, and the copy in TCRdb shows in-frame clones only, minus some. The sample yields some 210,000 clones, under 95% seen once. The rearrangement uses TRBV9 and TRBJ2-7, with D unresolved. This TCR derives from a man aged 25-45 years with acute or convalescent COVID-19. Sequences were obtained from peripheral blood. CDR3 sequence reads: CASSVMPAPGSYEQYF. In nucleotides, the CDR3 is TGTGCCAGCAGCGTAATGCCCGCCCCCGGCTCCTACGAGCAGTACTTC.